This T cell receptor beta chain was captured by sequencing in a study of blood T cell repertoires in COVID-19. Study background: The analysed material was cDNA or gDNA that came from T cells, B-cell-depleted T cells, or PBMCs.

Note on this clone: At one of its ends the junction is not consistent with the germline gene, which may arise from a read error.

Recruitment covered fewer than 25 US areas and drew participants whose ages spanned 18 to 89 years. Participants' reported clinical history set cohort assignment. This CDR3 spans 13 amino acids. CDR1 SGHRS and CDR2 YFSETQ come from the germline V gene. In the authors' workflow: Nucleated cell number was recorded as an estimate derived from reference gene primer amplification. Assay: immunoSEQ multiplex PCR; the TCRdb copy retains only in-frame clones and omits some. V and J calls and clone size come straight from that table; D and trimming were deduced from the DNA. The data hold 200,000 or so clones, with roughly four fifths observed a single time.

The sequenced sample was PBMCs or T cells enriched from blood (not recorded which). The chain has TRBV5-1 and TRBJ1-5; 7 bases match TRBD1. This receptor was taken from a man in his 60s who had recovered from COVID-19. This CDR3 is CASSVTGDQPQHF. CDR3 DNA sequence: TGCGCCAGCAGCGTTACAGGGGATCAACCCCAGCATTTT.